The 7 T cell receptor beta chains below were found in one sample sequenced in a study of shared clonotypes between healthy human individuals. Here immunoSEQ multiplex PCR was the method, and the copy in TCRdb shows in-frame clones only, minus some. The table records about 490,000 clones, around four fifths of them present only once. The sample comprised PBMCs. Receptors originate from a woman aged 40 to 55 in good health. Some clones in this sample may be carry-over from other donors' samples.

This chain joins TRBV9 and TRBJ2-3, with D tentatively TRBD1 (6 bases). This CDR3 contains 14 residues. V lost 3 bases and J lost 6, with 14 bases in between. CDR1 and CDR2 from the germline V gene are SGDLS and YYNGEE. The CDR3 DNA sequence: TGTGCCAGCAGCGATCGGACAGCGAGCGATACGCAGTATTTT. This encodes CASSDRTASDTQYF.

CDR3 nucleotides: TGTGCCAGCAGTTACTCGGGGGACAGGGTTTCACCCCTCCACTTT. Amino acids: CASSYSGDRVSPLHF. The chain employs TRBV6-6 and TRBJ1-6; 9 bases are shared with TRBD1. CDR1 MNHNY and CDR2 SVGAGI come from the germline V gene (reference sequence). J was trimmed by 9 bases and V by 0 bases; bases with no gene match: 3. CDR3 length: 15 residues.

This chain connects TRBV5-1 to TRBJ2-7, with D possibly TRBD2 on 6 matching bases. This CDR3 has 19 amino acids. V lost 3 bases to trimming and J lost 0 bases, with 25 bases between them. Germline CDR1 and CDR2: SGHRS and YFSETQ. Here the CDR3 DNA reads TGCGCCAGCAGCTCTTCGGGGGTGGGTAGGGGTTCCCCCTCCTACGAGCAGTACTTC. Its translation: CASSSSGVGRGSPSYEQYF.

This sequence joins TRBV5-1 and TRBJ2-7, with TRBD2 matching 9 bases. Germline assignment: CDR1 SGHRS and CDR2 YFSETQ. CDR3 size: 15 residues. With V trimmed by 0 bases and J by 5 bases, 6 bases remained unmatched. CDR3 bases: TGCGCCAGCAGCTTGGGGGGTAGCGGGAGTAACGAGCAGTACTTC. Translation gives CASSLGGSGSNEQYF.

The CDR3 reads CASSLPPEQYF. The CDR3 region has the DNA TGTGCCAGCAGCTTACCCCCCGAGCAGTACTTC. This chain connects TRBV7-9 to TRBJ2-7, with D uncertain. Germline V CDR1 and CDR2: SEHNR, FQNEAQ (reference sequence). V lost 2 bases and J lost 6, with 5 bases in between. This CDR3 has 11 amino acids.

The chain joins TRBV10-2 to TRBJ2-1; D ambiguous. This CDR3 has 16 residues. Trimming took 8 bases from V and 6 from J, leaving 23 bases between them. Germline CDR1 reads WSHSY; CDR2 reads SAAADI. The CDR3 sequence is CASAHSGRNAGNEQFF. For the CDR3, the DNA is TGCGCCAGCGCCCATTCCGGGCGTAACGCCGGCAATGAGCAGTTCTTC.

This sequence joins TRBV18 and TRBJ2-7, with D perhaps matching TRBD2 (5 bases). V was clipped by 5 bases and J by 2 bases, with 13 bases between them. Germline CDR1 KGHSH, CDR2 LQKENI. The CDR3 is 14 residues long. The DNA of the CDR3 is TGTGCCAGCTCAGAGGGCAGATGGACCTACGAGCAGTACTTC. Protein: CASSEGRWTYEQYF. Looking up the rest from reference TRBV18 and TRBJ2-7 gives the full variable domain: NAGVMQNPRHLVRRRGQEARLRCSPMKGHSHVYWYRQLPEEGLKFMVYLQKENIIDESGMPKERFSAEFPKEGPSILRIQQVVRGDSAAYFCASSEGRWTYEQYFGPGTRLTVT.